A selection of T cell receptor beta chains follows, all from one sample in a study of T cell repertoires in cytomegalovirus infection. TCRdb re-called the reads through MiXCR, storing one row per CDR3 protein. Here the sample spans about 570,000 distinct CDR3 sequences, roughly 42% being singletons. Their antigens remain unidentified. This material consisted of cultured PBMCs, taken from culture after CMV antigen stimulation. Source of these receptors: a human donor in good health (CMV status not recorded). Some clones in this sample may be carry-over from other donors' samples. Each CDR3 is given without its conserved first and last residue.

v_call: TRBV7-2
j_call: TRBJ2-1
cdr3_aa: ASSLRGEQF

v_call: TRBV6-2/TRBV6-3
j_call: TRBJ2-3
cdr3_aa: ASSYEGYGTDTQY

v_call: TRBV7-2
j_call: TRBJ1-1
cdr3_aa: ASSPGLAEAF

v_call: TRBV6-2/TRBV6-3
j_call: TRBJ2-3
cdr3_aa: ASSYIGGPGTDTQY

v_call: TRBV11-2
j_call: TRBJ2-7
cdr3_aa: ASSLEVLGPGQVNEQY

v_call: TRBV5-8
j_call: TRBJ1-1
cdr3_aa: ASSRGLANTEAF

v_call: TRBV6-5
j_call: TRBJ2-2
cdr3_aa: ASSKRPSLAGNTGELF

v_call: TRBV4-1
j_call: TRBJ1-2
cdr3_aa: ASRPAGANYGYT

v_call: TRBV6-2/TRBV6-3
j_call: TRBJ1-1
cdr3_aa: ASIDGTVNTEAF

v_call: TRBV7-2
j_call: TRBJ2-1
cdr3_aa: ASSLVTGGFNEQF

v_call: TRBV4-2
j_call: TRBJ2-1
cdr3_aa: ASSQPQGSGGAGEQF

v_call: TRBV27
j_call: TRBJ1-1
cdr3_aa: ASRSGGTGSTEAF

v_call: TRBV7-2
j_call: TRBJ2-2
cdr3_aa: ASSVSGWTNHTGELF

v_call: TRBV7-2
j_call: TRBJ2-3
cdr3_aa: ASSLAATTHTDTQY

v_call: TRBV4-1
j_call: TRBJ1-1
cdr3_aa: ASSQVNRGTNTEAF

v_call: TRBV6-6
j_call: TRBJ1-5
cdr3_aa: ASSYSKGARTNQPQH